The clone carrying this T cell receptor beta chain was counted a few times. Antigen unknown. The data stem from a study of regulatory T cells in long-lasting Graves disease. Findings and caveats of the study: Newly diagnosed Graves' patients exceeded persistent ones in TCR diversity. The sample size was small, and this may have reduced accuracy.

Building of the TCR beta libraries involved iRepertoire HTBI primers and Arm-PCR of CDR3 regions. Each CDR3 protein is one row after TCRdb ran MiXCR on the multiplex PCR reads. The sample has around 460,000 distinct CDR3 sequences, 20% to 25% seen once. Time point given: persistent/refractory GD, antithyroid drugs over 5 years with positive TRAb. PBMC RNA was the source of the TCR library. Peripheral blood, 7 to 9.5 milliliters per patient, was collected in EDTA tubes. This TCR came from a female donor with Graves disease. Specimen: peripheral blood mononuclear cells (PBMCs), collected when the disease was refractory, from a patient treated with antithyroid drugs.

The CDR3 nucleotides read TGTGCCAGCAGTCTTTCGCTCCCTGATGGCTACACCTTC. Amino acid sequence: CASSLSLPDGYTF. V gene TRBV7-9 combines with J gene TRBJ1-2, with D uncertain. Trimming left V 6 bases short and J 6 bases short, with 14 bases between. Germline V gives CDR1 SEHNR, CDR2 FQNEAQ (reference sequence). This CDR3 region has 13 residues.